The present TCR beta chain was sequenced within a study of early T cells in non-severe SARS-CoV-2 infection. The overall study: The study sequenced bulk RNA from unsorted whole blood, with chains unpaired.

This clonotype was found many times. Its target is unknown. The CDR3 totals 16 residues. V shed 5 bases and J shed 0 bases, with 15 bases lying between them. Germline V CDR1 and CDR2: SEHNR, FQNEAQ (reference sequence). Individual cDNA molecules each received unique molecular identifiers attached to them. TCRdb itself ran the 5' RACE reads through MiXCR, one entry per CDR3 protein. The top ten clones hold 6.5% to 9% of a sample with 75,000 to 90,000 distinct CDR3 sequences, less than 11% of them seen once. Study-wide findings and caveats: VDJdb-based matching was biased toward anti-spike CD8 responses and missed private and CD4 specificities.

This TCR derives from an adult who was a healthcare worker with PCR-confirmed SARS-CoV-2 infection or an uninfected control (not recorded which). The starting material was whole blood, obtained at baseline. This chain joins TRBV7-9 and TRBJ2-3; D may be TRBD1 (6 bases). The CDR3 loop reads CASSPRQDSSTDTQYF. DNA for the CDR3: TGTGCCAGCAGCCCGCGACAGGACTCGAGCACAGATACGCAGTATTTT.